This T cell receptor beta chain is from a study of Ad26.COV2.S vaccination and SARS-CoV-2 variants. The overall study: Enrollment placed the donor in the COV1001 Ad26.COV2.S trial arm.

Study-level findings and limits: There was a possibility that the TCR breadth and depth analyses underestimated total T cell responses. Following vaccination, spike-specific CD8+ and CD4+ T cell responses reportedly exhibited substantial breadth.

Data came from immunoSEQ multiplex PCR; TCRdb stores just in-frame clones and leaves some out. The sample shows some 420,000 clones, around 89% of them seen only once. The treatment here: around 19 received Ad26.COV2.S at low or high dose, single or two shots; 5 received placebo; per-sample allocation not given. The study sampled participants on day 63 after the first vaccine or placebo injection. The CDR3 runs to 15 residues. V was clipped by 3 bases and J by 9 bases; unmatched bases: 4. Looked up from germline, CDR1 is SGHTA and CDR2 is FQGNSA. As for this clone: Antigen unknown.

This clonotype was sampled from a person between 18 and 65 years old who received the Ad26.COV2.S COVID-19 vaccine or a placebo. The rearrangement links TRBV7-2 to TRBJ1-6, with 11 bases that match TRBD1. The material sequenced was peripheral blood, taken in a trial of Ad26.COV2.S vaccine versus placebo. The CDR3 DNA reads TGTGCCAGCAGCTTGGACAGGGGGCAATTTTCACCCCTCCACTTT. Translation: CASSLDRGQFSPLHF.